This TCR beta chain derives from a study of blood T cell repertoires in COVID-19. About the research overall: Acute and convalescent COVID-19 specimens originated in the United States, Italy and Spain. PBMCs, B-cell-depleted T cells, or T cells provided the cDNA or gDNA that made up the material.

Authors' data handling: Reference gene primer amplification gave estimated nucleated cell counts. Here immunoSEQ multiplex PCR was the method, and the copy in TCRdb shows in-frame clones only, minus some. The V and J calls and clone size are taken from that table; D and trimming were inferred from the DNA. This repertoire shows over 45,000 clones, approximately 89% found once; its top ten account for around 30%. The V gene's germline CDR1 is LGHDT and CDR2 YNNKEL (reference sequence). Losses at the gene ends were 3 bases for V and 1 base for J; bases not matched to a gene: 3. The CDR3 spans 15 residues.

This TCR was recovered from a woman older than 75 with acute or convalescent COVID-19. The sample consisted of peripheral blood. This rearrangement joins TRBV3-1 (or the pseudogene TRBV3-2) to TRBJ2-5; 9 positions agree with TRBD2. The CDR3 loop is CASSHGLASQETQYF. For the CDR3, the DNA is TGTGCCAGCAGCCACGGACTAGCGAGCCAAGAGACCCAGTACTTC.